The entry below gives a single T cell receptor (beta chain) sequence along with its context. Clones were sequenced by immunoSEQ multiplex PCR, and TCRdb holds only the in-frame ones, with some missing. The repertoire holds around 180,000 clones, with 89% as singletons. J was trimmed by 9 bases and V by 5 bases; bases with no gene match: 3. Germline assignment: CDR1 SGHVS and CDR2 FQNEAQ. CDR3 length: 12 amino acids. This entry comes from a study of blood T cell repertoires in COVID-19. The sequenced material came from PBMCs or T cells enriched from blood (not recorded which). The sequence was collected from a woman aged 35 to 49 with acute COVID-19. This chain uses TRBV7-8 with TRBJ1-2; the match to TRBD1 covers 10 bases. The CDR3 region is CASSAGQGSYTF. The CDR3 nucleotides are TGTGCCAGCAGCGCGGGACAGGGGAGCTACACCTTC.